These 21 T cell receptor beta chains were all obtained from the same sample, sequenced in a study of lymphopenia after photon versus proton radiotherapy. Generated by immunoSEQ multiplex PCR, the TCRdb table keeps only in-frame clones and is missing some. Here the sample spans roughly 45,000 clones, 65% to 90% being singletons. The sample was peripheral blood, taken from a patient treated with photon-based radiotherapy. These receptors originate from a man aged 40-50 years with gastric cancer.

This rearrangement joins TRBV21-1 to TRBJ2-7. TRBV21-1 is deemed a pseudogene. The CDR3 runs to 15 residues. CDR3: CASRYMLHVLDEQYF. The CDR3 coding sequence is TGTGCCAGCAGATACATGTTACACGTGTTAGACGAGCAGTACTTC.

This chain connects TRBV30 to TRBJ2-3; TRBD2 aligns across 12 bases. In germline, CDR1 is GTSNPN, CDR2 SVGIG (reference sequence). The CDR3 runs 16 residues. V lost 0 bases, J lost 5 bases, and 6 bases stayed unmatched. CDR3 sequence reads: CAWSVGLAGGRDTQYF. The CDR3 DNA is TGTGCCTGGAGTGTAGGGCTAGCGGGGGGGCGAGATACGCAGTATTTT.

This clone was recorded only once. The chain combines TRBV6-1 with TRBJ1-5; no clear D gene. The V and J ends lost 2 bases and 1 base respectively, with 9 bases between them. Germline assignment: CDR1 MNHNS and CDR2 SASEGT. CDR3 length equals 15 residues. The CDR3 DNA reads as TGTGCCAGCAGTGAACACGCGGGGAGCAATCAGCCCCAGCATTTT. It specifies CASSEHAGSNQPQHF.

The chain is built from TRBV19 and TRBJ1-3; possibly TRBD1 for D (5 bases). Germline V gene data show CDR1 as LNHDA and CDR2 as SQIVND (reference sequence). The V end was cut by 5 bases, the J end by 0 bases, with 8 bases between. This CDR3 has 14 amino acids. CDR3 coding DNA: TGTGCCAGTAGTGGCGGGGGCTCTGGAAACACCATATATTTT. It is translated as CASSGGGSGNTIYF. The variable domain in full, completed from reference TRBV19 and TRBJ1-3, reads DGGITQSPKYLFRKEGQNVTLSCEQNLNHDAMYWYRQDPGQGLRLIYYSQIVNDFQKGDIAEGYSVSREKKESFPLTVTSAQKNPTAFYLCASSGGGSGNTIYFGEGSWLTVV.

V gene TRBV9 combines with J gene TRBJ2-1, with 11 bases aligning to TRBD2. Trimming at V came to 4 bases and at J to 0 bases, leaving 9 bases not matched to a gene. The CDR3 consists of 18 residues. Germline V gives CDR1 SGDLS, CDR2 YYNGEE. CDR3 in amino acids: CASSPGTSGYLSYNEQFF. The CDR3 DNA reads as TGTGCCAGCAGCCCCGGGACTAGCGGATATCTCTCCTACAATGAGCAGTTCTTC.

The chain recombines TRBV15 with TRBJ2-1, with D hard to call. The CDR3 consists of 14 residues. Germline values: CDR1 LNHNV, CDR2 YYDKDF (reference sequence). Trimming took off 1 base at V and 5 bases at J, with 9 bases between the two ends. The CDR3 nucleotides read TGTGCCACCAGCAGAGTCTTAACAGACAATGAGCAGTTCTTC. Its protein product is CATSRVLTDNEQFF.

The CDR3 DNA reads TGTGCCAGCTCACCAGCGGGGGGCCGAGGCTACACCTTC. This gives the protein CASSPAGGRGYTF. The chain joins TRBV18 to TRBJ1-2; possibly TRBD1 for D (6 bases). This CDR3 comprises 13 residues. V dropped 2 bases and J dropped 8 bases, with 12 bases sitting between them. CDR1 is KGHSH, CDR2 LQKENI, per germline.

This chain links TRBV5-1 with TRBJ2-7; D gene ambiguous. Germline CDR1 and CDR2: SGHRS and YFSETQ. This CDR3 has 16 amino acids. V was shortened by 0 bases and J by 5 bases, with 18 bases between the two germline ends. The CDR3 reads CASSLEGRIFTHEQYF. CDR3 sequence (DNA): TGCGCCAGCAGCTTGGAGGGTAGAATTTTCACCCACGAGCAGTACTTC.

This chain connects TRBV10-3 to TRBJ1-1; D uncertain. The CDR3 is 15 amino acids. The V gene lost 11 bases and the J gene lost 1 base, with 20 bases spanning the gap. The germline V gene encodes CDR1 ENHRY and CDR2 SYGVKD. In nucleotides, the CDR3 is TGTGCCTCCACGGGTCCGGGAAGATCGAACACTGAAGCTTTCTTT. Protein sequence: CASTGPGRSNTEAFF.

V is TRBV29-1 and J is TRBJ2-3, with 9 bases that match TRBD2. Trimming removed 6 bases from V and 1 base from J; junction bases left unmatched: 11. This CDR3 is built from 16 residues. Germline V gene lookup returns CDR1 SQVTM and CDR2 ANQGSEA. CDR3: CSVGGGASSRTDTQYF. The CDR3 bases are TGCAGCGTGGGCGGGGGGGCCAGTTCCCGCACAGATACGCAGTATTTT.

V gene TRBV6-6 combines with J gene TRBJ1-5; possible D gene TRBD1, 6 bases. V dropped 5 bases and J dropped 6 bases, with 8 bases sitting between them. The length of the CDR3 is 12 residues. In germline, CDR1 is MNHNY, CDR2 SVGAGI (reference sequence). In DNA, the CDR3 is TGTGCCAGCAGTCAGGGGTCTCAGCCCCAGCATTTT. Its translation: CASSQGSQPQHF.

This chain links TRBV7-9 with TRBJ2-1; unclear D gene. The CDR3 is made up of 15 amino acids. V dropped 2 bases and J dropped 5 bases, with 13 bases sitting between them. CDR1 SEHNR and CDR2 FQNEAQ come from the germline V gene (reference sequence). The CDR3: CASSLRGSPNNEQFF. The CDR3 region has the DNA TGTGCCAGCAGCTTACGTGGTTCACCCAACAATGAGCAGTTCTTC.

The chain couples TRBV5-5 to TRBJ2-3; D is undetermined. The CDR3 has 14 amino acids. The ends were cut back, 0 bases at V and 2 bases at J, with 7 bases in the middle. From germline, CDR1 is SGHKS and CDR2 YYEKEE (reference sequence). The CDR3: CASSLVPATDTQYF. The CDR3 bases are TGTGCCAGCAGCTTGGTACCAGCCACAGATACGCAGTATTTT.

This clone was recorded only once. The V gene is TRBV12-5, the J gene TRBJ1-1; TRBD1 matches at 9 bases. The CDR3 consists of 18 residues. Germline loops: CDR1 LGHNT, CDR2 FRNRAP. V lost 0 bases, J lost 0 bases, and 8 bases stayed unmatched. This CDR3 reads CASGLVRDRVSVNTEAFF. CDR3 nucleotide sequence: TGTGCTAGTGGTTTGGTACGGGACAGGGTATCCGTGAACACTGAAGCTTTCTTT.

The chain links TRBV19 to TRBJ2-7; D possibly corresponds to TRBD1 (6 bases). This CDR3 is 13 amino acids long. Per the germline V gene, CDR1 is LNHDA and CDR2 is SQIVND (reference sequence). V lost 8 bases, J lost 2 bases, and 13 bases lay in between. CDR3 sequence (DNA): TGTGCCAGTGTGGGGCAGGGGACCTACGAGCAGTACTTC. Translated, it gives CASVGQGTYEQYF.

This clone was observed a handful of times. J is TRBJ2-3 and V is TRBV10-3; D is uncertain. Per germline, CDR1 ENHRY and CDR2 SYGVKD. The length of the CDR3 is 12 residues. The V end was cut by 3 bases, the J end by 6 bases, with 7 bases between. CDR3: CAISDSTDTQYF. The CDR3 coding sequence is TGTGCCATCAGTGACTCCACGGATACGCAGTATTTT.

CDR3 residues: CASSSGFSYEQYF. Written as DNA, the CDR3 is TGTGCCAGCAGTTCCGGGTTCTCCTACGAGCAGTACTTC. The chain combines TRBV27 with TRBJ2-7; D is uncertain. With 4 bases removed from V and 0 bases from J, the gap between germline ends came to 7 bases. The CDR3 extends over 13 amino acids. The germline gives CDR1 MNHEY, CDR2 SMNVEV (reference sequence).

The chain combines TRBV6-6 with TRBJ2-2; 8 bases map to TRBD1. Germline loops: CDR1 MNHNY, CDR2 SVGAGI (reference sequence). V lost 10 bases and J lost 2; bases outside the gene matches: 6. The CDR3 contains 14 residues. The CDR3 reads CATRDRRNTGELFF. CDR3 nucleotide sequence: TGTGCCACCCGGGACAGGAGAAACACCGGGGAGCTGTTTTTT.

Note on this clone: At the DNA level, this CDR3 is encoded by other sequences in the same sample as well. The V call is TRBV18, the J call TRBJ2-5; D possibly uses TRBD1 or TRBD2 (5 bases each). CDR1 and CDR2 from the germline V gene are KGHSH and LQKENI. V lost 5 bases and J 3 bases, leaving 16 bases between the germline ends. CDR3 length: 15 residues. The CDR3 DNA reads as TGTGCCAGCTCAAGATCGGGGAGAGGGGAAGAGACCCAGTACTTC. Its translation is CASSRSGRGEETQYF.

V and J are TRBV21-1 and TRBJ2-3; the table's TRBD1 call for D was not verified on the DNA. TRBV21-1 is flagged as a pseudogene. CDR3 length: 17 residues. CDR3 nucleotides: TGTGCCAGCAGAACCCGACAGGGGCTAACTAGCACAGATACGCAGTATTTT. Translated: CASRTRQGLTSTDTQYF.

The V gene is TRBV10-3, the J gene TRBJ1-1, with D possibly being TRBD1 (5 bases). CDR1 ENHRY and CDR2 SYGVKD come from the germline V gene. V was pared by 7 bases and J by 1 base, with 13 bases between. The CDR3 spans 14 residues. The CDR3 protein is CAIKIGDGNTEAFF. Here the CDR3 DNA reads TGTGCCATCAAAATCGGGGACGGGAACACTGAAGCTTTCTTT.